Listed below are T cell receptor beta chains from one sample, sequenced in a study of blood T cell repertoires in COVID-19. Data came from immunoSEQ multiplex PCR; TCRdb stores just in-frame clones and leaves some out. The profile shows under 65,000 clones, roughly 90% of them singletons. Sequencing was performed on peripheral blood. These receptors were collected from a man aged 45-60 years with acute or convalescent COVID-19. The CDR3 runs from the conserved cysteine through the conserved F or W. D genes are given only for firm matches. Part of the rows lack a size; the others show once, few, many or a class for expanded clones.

cdr3_nt: TGCGCCAGCAGCTCCGGTGGAAACACCATATATTTT; cdr3_aa: CASSSGGNTIYF; clone_size: once; j_call: TRBJ1-3; d_call: NA; v_call: TRBV5-1; cdr3_length: 12
cdr3_nt: TGTGCCAGCAGTTTCGGGGAAAGCTATGGCTACACCTTC; cdr3_aa: CASSFGESYGYTF; clone_size: NA; j_call: TRBJ1-2; d_call: NA; v_call: TRBV12-3/TRBV12-4; cdr3_length: 13
cdr3_nt: TGTGCCAGCAGTTTAGTCAGCTATGGCTACACCTTC; cdr3_aa: CASSLVSYGYTF; clone_size: NA; j_call: TRBJ1-2; d_call: NA; v_call: TRBV28; cdr3_length: 12
cdr3_nt: TGCGCCAGCACACCCCGGGACAGTGGGTTGAACACTGAAGCTTTCTTT; cdr3_aa: CASTPRDSGLNTEAFF; clone_size: NA; j_call: TRBJ1-1; d_call: TRBD1; v_call: TRBV5-1; cdr3_length: 16
cdr3_nt: TGTGCCAGCACAGGGGCCCTACTCACTAACTATGGCTACACCTTC; cdr3_aa: CASTGALLTNYGYTF; clone_size: NA; j_call: TRBJ1-2; d_call: NA; v_call: TRBV6-5; cdr3_length: 15
cdr3_nt: TGTGCCAGCAGCTCCCGACAGGGAGGCAAAAACATTCAGTACTTC; cdr3_aa: CASSSRQGGKNIQYF; clone_size: NA; j_call: TRBJ2-4; d_call: NA; v_call: TRBV11-3; cdr3_length: 15
cdr3_nt: TGTGCCAGCAGCATACAGGTTGTTGGAACTAATGAAAAACTGTTTTTT; cdr3_aa: CASSIQVVGTNEKLFF; clone_size: NA; j_call: TRBJ1-4; d_call: NA; v_call: TRBV5-4; cdr3_length: 16
cdr3_nt: TGCGCCAGCAGTGTTGCTGGGACAGGGTGGTACGAGCAGTACTTC; cdr3_aa: CASSVAGTGWYEQYF; clone_size: NA; j_call: TRBJ2-7; d_call: TRBD1; v_call: TRBV10-2; cdr3_length: 15
cdr3_nt: TGTGCCAGCAGCTTAGTGGGGGACAGGAGCTCCTACGAGCAGTACTTC; cdr3_aa: CASSLVGDRSSYEQYF; clone_size: NA; j_call: TRBJ2-7; d_call: TRBD1; v_call: TRBV11-2; cdr3_length: 16
cdr3_nt: TGTGCCACCAGTGATTCCCACCAGGGGGCATCCTACAATGAGCAGTTCTTC; cdr3_aa: CATSDSHQGASYNEQFF; clone_size: NA; j_call: TRBJ2-1; d_call: TRBD1; v_call: TRBV24-1; cdr3_length: 17
cdr3_nt: TGTGCCAGCAGAGGACAGGGGGGCACTGAAGCTTTCTTT; cdr3_aa: CASRGQGGTEAFF; clone_size: few; j_call: TRBJ1-1; d_call: TRBD1; v_call: TRBV6-4; cdr3_length: 13
cdr3_nt: TGTGCCAGCACCCTCCATGGGGGGGTGGTTTTCTTT; cdr3_aa: CASTLHGGVVFF; clone_size: few; j_call: TRBJ1-1; d_call: NA; v_call: TRBV12-3/TRBV12-4; cdr3_length: 12
cdr3_nt: TGTGCCAGCTCCTCCGGGACAGGGGCCCACTATGGCTACACCTTC; cdr3_aa: CASSSGTGAHYGYTF; clone_size: NA; j_call: TRBJ1-2; d_call: TRBD1; v_call: TRBV6-5; cdr3_length: 15